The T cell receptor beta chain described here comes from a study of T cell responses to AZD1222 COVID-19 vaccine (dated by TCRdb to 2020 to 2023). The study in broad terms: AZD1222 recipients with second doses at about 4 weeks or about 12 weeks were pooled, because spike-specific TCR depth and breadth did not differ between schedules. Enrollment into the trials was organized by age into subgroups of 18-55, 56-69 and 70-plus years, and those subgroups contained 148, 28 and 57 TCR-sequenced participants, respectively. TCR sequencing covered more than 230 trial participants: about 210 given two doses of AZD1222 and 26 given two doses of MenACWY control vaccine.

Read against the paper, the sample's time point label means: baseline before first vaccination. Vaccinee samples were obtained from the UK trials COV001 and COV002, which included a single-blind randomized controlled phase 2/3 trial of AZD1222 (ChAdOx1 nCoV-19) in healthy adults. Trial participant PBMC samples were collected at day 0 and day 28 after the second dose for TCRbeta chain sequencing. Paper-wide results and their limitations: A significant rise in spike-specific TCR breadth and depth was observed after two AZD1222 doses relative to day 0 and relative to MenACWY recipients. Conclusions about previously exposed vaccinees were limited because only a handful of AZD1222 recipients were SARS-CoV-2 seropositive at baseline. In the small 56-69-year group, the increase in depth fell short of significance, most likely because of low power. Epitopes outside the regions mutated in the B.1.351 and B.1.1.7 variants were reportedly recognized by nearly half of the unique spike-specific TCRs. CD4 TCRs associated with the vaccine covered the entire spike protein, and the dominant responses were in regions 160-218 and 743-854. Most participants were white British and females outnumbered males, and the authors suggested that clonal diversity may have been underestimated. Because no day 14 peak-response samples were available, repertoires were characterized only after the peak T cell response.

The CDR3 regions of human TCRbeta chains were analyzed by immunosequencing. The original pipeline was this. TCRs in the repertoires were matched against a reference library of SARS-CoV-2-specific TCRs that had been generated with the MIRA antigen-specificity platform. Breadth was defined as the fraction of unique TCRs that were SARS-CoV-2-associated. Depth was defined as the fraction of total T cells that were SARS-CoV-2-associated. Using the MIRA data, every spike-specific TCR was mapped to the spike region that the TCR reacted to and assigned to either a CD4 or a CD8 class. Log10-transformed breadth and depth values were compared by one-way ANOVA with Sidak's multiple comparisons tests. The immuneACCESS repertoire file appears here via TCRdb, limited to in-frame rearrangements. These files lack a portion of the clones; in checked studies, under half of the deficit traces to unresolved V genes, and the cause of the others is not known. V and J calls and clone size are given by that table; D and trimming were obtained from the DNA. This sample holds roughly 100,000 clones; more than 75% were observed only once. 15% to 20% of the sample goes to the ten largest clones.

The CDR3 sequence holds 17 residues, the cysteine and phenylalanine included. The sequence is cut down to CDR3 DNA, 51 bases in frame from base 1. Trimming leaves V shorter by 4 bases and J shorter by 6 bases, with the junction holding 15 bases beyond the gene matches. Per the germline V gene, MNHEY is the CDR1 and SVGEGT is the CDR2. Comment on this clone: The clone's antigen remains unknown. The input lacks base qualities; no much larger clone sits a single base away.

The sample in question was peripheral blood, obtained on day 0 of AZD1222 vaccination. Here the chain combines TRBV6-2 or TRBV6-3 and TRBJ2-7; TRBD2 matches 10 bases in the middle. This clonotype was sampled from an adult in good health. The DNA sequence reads TGTGCCAGCAGTTCGGAGCTTTTGAGCGGGAGGGGCATCGAGCAGTACTTC. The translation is CASSSELLSGRGIEQYF.